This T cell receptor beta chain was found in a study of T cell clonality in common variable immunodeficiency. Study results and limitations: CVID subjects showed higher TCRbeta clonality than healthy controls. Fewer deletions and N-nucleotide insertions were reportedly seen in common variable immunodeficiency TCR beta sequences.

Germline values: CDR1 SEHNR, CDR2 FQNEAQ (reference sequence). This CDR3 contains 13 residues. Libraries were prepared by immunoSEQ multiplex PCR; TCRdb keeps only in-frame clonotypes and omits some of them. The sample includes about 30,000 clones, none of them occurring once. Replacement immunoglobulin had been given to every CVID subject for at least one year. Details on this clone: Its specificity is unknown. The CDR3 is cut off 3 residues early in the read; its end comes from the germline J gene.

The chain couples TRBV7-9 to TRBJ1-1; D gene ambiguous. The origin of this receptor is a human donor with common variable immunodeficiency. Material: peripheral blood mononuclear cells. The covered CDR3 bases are TGTGCCAGCAGCCCGACCACATCGACAGAA. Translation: CASSPTTSTE. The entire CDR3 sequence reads CASSPTTSTEAFF. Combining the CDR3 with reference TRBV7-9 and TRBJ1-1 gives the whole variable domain DTGVSQNPRHKITKRGQNVTFRCDPISEHNRLYWYRQTLGQGPEFLTYFQNEAQLEKSRLLSDRFSAERPKGSFSTLEIQRTEQGDSAMYLCASSPTTSTEAFFGQGTRLTVV.